Listed below are T cell receptor beta chains from one sample, sequenced in a study of T cell responses to AZD1222 COVID-19 vaccine. Sequenced by immunoSEQ multiplex PCR; TCRdb stores in-frame clones only, minus some. The sample contains about 150,000 clones, about 89% of which appear only once. This sample comprised peripheral blood, obtained 28 days after the second AZD1222 dose. The origin of the receptors is an adult who received the AZD1222 COVID-19 vaccine. The CDR3 runs from the conserved cysteine through the conserved F or W. D genes are given only for firm matches. Some rows have no size entry. The others give once, few or many, or a class for an expanded clone.

clone size	J gene	D gene	V gene	CDR3 protein	CDR3 DNA
-	TRBJ1-4	-	TRBV19	CASNPGGSGNEKLFF	TGTGCCAGTAACCCCGGAGGGTCAGGAAATGAAAAACTGTTTTTT
-	TRBJ2-7	-	TRBV28	CASSLVQGRQYF	TGTGCCAGCAGTTTAGTCCAGGGGAGGCAGTACTTC
-	TRBJ2-1	TRBD1	TRBV5-4	CASSRDRVTNEQFF	TGTGCCAGCAGCCGAGACAGGGTCACCAATGAGCAGTTCTTC
once	TRBJ1-6	-	TRBV5-4	CASSLGHLHNSPLHF	TGTGCCAGCAGCTTGGGACACCTCCATAATTCACCCCTCCACTTT
-	TRBJ1-5	-	TRBV28	CASSPGLGTQPQHF	TGTGCCAGCAGCCCCGGACTAGGTACTCAGCCCCAGCATTTT
-	TRBJ2-7	TRBD1	TRBV6-5	CASHRGRTYEQYF	TGTGCCAGCCACAGGGGCAGAACCTACGAGCAGTACTTC
-	TRBJ2-3	-	TRBV7-9	CASSSRQVLSTDTQYF	TGTGCCAGCAGCTCCCGACAGGTCCTTAGCACAGATACGCAGTATTTT
-	TRBJ1-3	TRBD1	TRBV9	CASSFWDRPASGNTIYF	TGTGCCAGCAGCTTCTGGGACAGGCCGGCGTCTGGAAACACCATATATTTT
-	TRBJ1-2	-	TRBV4-1	CASSQDELSLYGYTF	TGCGCCAGCAGCCAAGATGAACTCAGCCTTTATGGCTACACCTTC
-	TRBJ2-2	TRBD2	TRBV7-2	CASSLASGANTGELFF	TGTGCCAGCAGCTTAGCTAGCGGGGCGAACACCGGGGAGCTGTTTTTT
-	TRBJ2-1	-	TRBV14	CASSQLTGSGYNEQFF	TGTGCCAGCAGCCAACTAACCGGGTCCGGCTACAATGAGCAGTTCTTC
-	TRBJ1-5	TRBD1	TRBV7-2	CASRGGQGKEPQHF	TGTGCCAGCAGGGGGGGACAGGGGAAGGAGCCCCAGCATTTT
-	TRBJ2-1	TRBD2	TRBV10-3	CAISGREGNEQFF	TGTGCCATCAGCGGGCGGGAGGGCAATGAGCAGTTCTTC
once	TRBJ2-1	-	TRBV15	CATSPKSPSRISSYNEQFF	TGTGCCACCAGCCCGAAAAGTCCTTCACGGATAAGCTCCTACAATGAGCAGTTCTTC
few	TRBJ2-7	-	TRBV5-4	CASSNQAGEQYF	TGTGCCAGCAGCAACCAAGCGGGCGAGCAGTACTTC
-	TRBJ1-2	-	TRBV6-5	CASSSAPPNYGYTF	TGTGCCAGCAGTTCGGCACCTCCAAACTATGGCTACACCTTC
-	TRBJ1-1	TRBD1	TRBV29-1	CSGGTGPTEAFF	TGCAGCGGGGGGACAGGGCCAACTGAAGCTTTCTTT
-	TRBJ1-1	-	TRBV28	CASSSSAGRVPEAFF	TGTGCCAGCAGTTCATCCGCGGGAAGGGTGCCTGAAGCTTTCTTT
-	TRBJ1-1	-	TRBV27	CASSYAGMNTEAFF	TGTGCCAGCAGTTATGCAGGTATGAACACTGAAGCTTTCTTT
-	TRBJ2-1	-	TRBV6-2/TRBV6-3	CASSYSRLGNEQFF	TGTGCCAGCAGTTACTCGCGACTAGGCAATGAGCAGTTCTTC
-	TRBJ2-3	TRBD1	TRBV19	CASSPRTGSTDTQYF	TGTGCCAGTAGTCCCCGGACAGGCTCCACAGATACGCAGTATTTT
few	TRBJ2-7	TRBD1	TRBV11-2	CASGLGTGYEQYF	TGTGCCAGCGGACTGGGGACAGGCTACGAGCAGTACTTC
-	TRBJ1-1	-	TRBV7-8	CASSLAGEGMNTEAFF	TGTGCCAGCAGCTTAGCCGGGGAGGGGATGAACACTGAAGCTTTCTTT
-	TRBJ1-1	-	TRBV4-3	CASSQVGGQREAFF	TGCGCCAGCAGCCAAGTGGGGGGGCAGAGAGAAGCTTTCTTT
-	TRBJ1-2	-	TRBV6-2/TRBV6-3	CASSYSTDYGYTF	TGTGCCAGCAGTTACTCGACTGACTATGGCTACACCTTC
-	TRBJ2-1	-	TRBV5-1	CASSLEGGPYNEQFF	TGCGCCAGCAGCTTGGAAGGGGGGCCCTACAATGAGCAGTTCTTC
-	TRBJ1-2	TRBD1	TRBV7-2	CASSLEGANYGYTF	TGTGCCAGCAGCTTGGAGGGGGCAAACTATGGCTACACCTTC
once	TRBJ2-1	-	TRBV10-3	CAISQGGGPYNEQFF	TGTGCCATCAGCCAGGGGGGAGGGCCTTACAATGAGCAGTTCTTC
few	TRBJ2-3	TRBD2	TRBV5-4	CASSLGGRSGATDTQYF	TGTGCCAGCAGCTTGGGGGGCCGTAGCGGGGCCACAGATACGCAGTATTTT
few	TRBJ2-7	TRBD2	TRBV4-2	CASSQRTSGPYEQYF	TGTGCCAGCAGCCAGCGGACTAGCGGCCCCTACGAGCAGTACTTC
-	TRBJ2-5	-	TRBV3-1/TRBV3-2	CASSQDLSRGAETQYF	TGTGCCAGCAGCCAAGATTTATCGAGGGGCGCTGAGACCCAGTACTTC
-	TRBJ2-1	TRBD2	TRBV7-3	CASSLAGTSRDEQFF	TGTGCCAGCAGCTTAGCCGGGACTAGTAGGGATGAGCAGTTCTTC
-	TRBJ2-4	-	TRBV5-6	CASSLVAPKNIQYF	TGTGCCAGCAGCTTGGTCGCTCCGAAAAACATTCAGTACTTC
-	TRBJ2-5	TRBD2	TRBV5-6	CASSWTLAGGGQETQYF	TGTGCCAGCAGCTGGACCCTAGCGGGAGGTGGCCAAGAGACCCAGTACTTC
-	TRBJ2-2	-	TRBV2	CASRSTGAGGELFF	TGTGCCAGCAGATCTACAGGAGCAGGCGGGGAGCTGTTTTTT
-	TRBJ2-2	TRBD2	TRBV5-6	CASSPRGANTGELFF	TGTGCCAGCAGCCCTCGGGGGGCGAACACCGGGGAGCTGTTTTTT
-	TRBJ2-2	TRBD2	TRBV5-6	CASSSLLAGDTGELFF	TGTGCCAGCAGCTCTCTACTAGCGGGGGACACCGGGGAGCTGTTTTTT
-	TRBJ1-6	TRBD1	TRBV5-1	CASSSGQAYSPLHF	TGCGCCAGCAGCTCCGGACAGGCCTATTCACCCCTCCACTTT